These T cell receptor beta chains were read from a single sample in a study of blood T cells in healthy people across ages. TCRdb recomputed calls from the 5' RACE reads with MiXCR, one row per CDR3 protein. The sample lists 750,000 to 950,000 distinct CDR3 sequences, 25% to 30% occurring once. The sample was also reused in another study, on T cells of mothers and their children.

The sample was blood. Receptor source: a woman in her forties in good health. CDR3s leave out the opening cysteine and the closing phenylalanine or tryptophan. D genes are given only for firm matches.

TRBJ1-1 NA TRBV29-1 SVVKSGNTEAF
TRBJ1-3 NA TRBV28 ASIDRNSGNTIY
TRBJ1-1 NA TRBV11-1 ASSMTLVVAEAF
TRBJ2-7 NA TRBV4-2 ASSQEISGVISYERY
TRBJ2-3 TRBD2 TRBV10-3 AITRGDTQY
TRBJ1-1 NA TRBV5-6 ASSLADLNTEAF
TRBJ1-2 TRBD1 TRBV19 ASSITGTGQNYGYT
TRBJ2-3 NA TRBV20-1 SASRSVDTQY
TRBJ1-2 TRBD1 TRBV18 ASSADRSNYGYT
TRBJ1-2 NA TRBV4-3 ASSQESWAPGYT
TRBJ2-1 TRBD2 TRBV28 ASSSWSGGTYNEQF
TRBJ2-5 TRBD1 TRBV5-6 ASSPRTGGWQETQY
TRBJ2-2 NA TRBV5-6 ASSRDENTGELF
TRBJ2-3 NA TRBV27 ASSWDLRGTDTQY
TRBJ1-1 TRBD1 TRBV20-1 SARWGTGKTEAF
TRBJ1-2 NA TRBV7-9 ASSLRPPGNYGYT